These 2 T cell receptor beta chains were sequenced from one sample in a study of cytomegalovirus exposure and HLA in healthy donors. Measured with immunoSEQ multiplex PCR; TCRdb has only the in-frame clones, and not every one. The sample has 110,000 to 150,000 clones, roughly 90% seen once. Sequenced material: PBMCs. Every receptor here comes from a man aged 18 to 35 in good health and CMV-seronegative.

This chain uses TRBV6-6 with TRBJ2-6, with D hard to call. The germline CDR1 and CDR2 sequences are MNHNY and SVGAGI (reference sequence). V lost 7 bases to trimming and J lost 0 bases, with 4 bases between them. The CDR3 is made up of 13 amino acids. The DNA for the CDR3 is TGTGCCAGCATTAACTCTGGGGCCAACGTCCTGACTTTC. Its translation is CASINSGANVLTF.

The gene calls are TRBV9 and TRBJ1-1; the D gene is possibly TRBD1 (6 bases). CDR1 is SGDLS and CDR2 is YYNGEE in the germline V gene. CDR3 length: 14 residues. V shed 4 bases and J shed 2 bases, with 12 bases lying between them. CDR3 DNA sequence: TGTGCCAGCAGCTTGGGGGACACCAACACTGAAGCTTTCTTT. This encodes CASSLGDTNTEAFF.